The clone carrying this T cell receptor (beta chain) was found a few times. Authors of the study amplified TCR beta CDR3 regions from RNA transcripts. The HTBI primer set drove a first-round RT-PCR of the TCR CDR3. TCRdb reprocessed the multiplex PCR reads with MiXCR, giving one entry per CDR3 protein. Among about 350,000 distinct CDR3 sequences, over 15% were seen once, and the ten largest hold roughly a sixth. These data are taken from a study of T cells in Graves' hyperthyroidism and ophthalmopathy. J lost 1 base, V lost 0 bases, and 11 bases had no gene match. Germline CDR1 LGHDT, CDR2 YNNKEL (reference sequence). The CDR3 contains 18 residues.

The chain is built from TRBV3-1 and TRBJ2-7, with 8 bases aligning to TRBD2. The specimen sequenced was blood. This sequence originates from a woman aged 40 to 50 with Graves' ophthalmopathy. In DNA form, the CDR3 reads TGTGCCAGCAGCCAAGAATCGACAGCGGGAGTAGCGTCCTACGAGCAGTACTTC. The encoded protein is CASSQESTAGVASYEQYF.